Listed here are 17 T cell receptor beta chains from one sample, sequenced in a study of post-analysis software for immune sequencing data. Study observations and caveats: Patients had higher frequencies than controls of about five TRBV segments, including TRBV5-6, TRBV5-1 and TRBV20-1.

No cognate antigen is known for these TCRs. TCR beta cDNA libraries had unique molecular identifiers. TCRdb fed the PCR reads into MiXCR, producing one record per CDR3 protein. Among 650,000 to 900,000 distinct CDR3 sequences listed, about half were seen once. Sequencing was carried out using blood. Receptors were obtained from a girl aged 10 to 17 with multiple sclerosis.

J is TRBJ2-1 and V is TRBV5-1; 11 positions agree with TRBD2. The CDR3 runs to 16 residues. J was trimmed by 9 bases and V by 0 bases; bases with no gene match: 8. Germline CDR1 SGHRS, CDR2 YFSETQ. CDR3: CASSLEVSGGAVEQFF. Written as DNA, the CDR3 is TGCGCCAGCAGCTTGGAGGTTAGCGGGGGGGCCGTTGAGCAGTTCTTC.

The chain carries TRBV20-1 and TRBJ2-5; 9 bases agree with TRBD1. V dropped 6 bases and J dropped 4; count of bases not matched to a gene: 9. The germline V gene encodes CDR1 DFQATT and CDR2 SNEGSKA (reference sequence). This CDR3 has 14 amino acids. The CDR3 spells CSAQPRDRAETQYF. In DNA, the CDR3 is TGCAGTGCCCAGCCGCGGGACAGGGCAGAGACCCAGTACTTC.

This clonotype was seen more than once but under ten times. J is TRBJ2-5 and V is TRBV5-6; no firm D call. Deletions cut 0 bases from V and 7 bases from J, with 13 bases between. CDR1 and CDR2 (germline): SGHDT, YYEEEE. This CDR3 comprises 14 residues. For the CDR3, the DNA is TGTGCCAGCAGCTTGGGCCGAGGTCTGGGGACCCAGTACTTC. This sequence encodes CASSLGRGLGTQYF.

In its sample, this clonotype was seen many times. As DNA, the CDR3 is TGTGCCAGCAGCCTGGACGGAGACCTTACAGATACGCAGTATTTT. It translates to CASSLDGDLTDTQYF. V and J are TRBV12-3 or TRBV12-4 and TRBJ2-3; D remains unclear. The CDR3 sequence is 15 residues long. The V end lost 6 bases, the J end lost 3 bases, and 16 bases lay between the germline ends.

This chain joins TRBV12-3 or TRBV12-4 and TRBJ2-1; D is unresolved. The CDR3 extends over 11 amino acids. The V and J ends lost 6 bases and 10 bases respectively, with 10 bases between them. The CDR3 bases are TGTGCCAGCAGCCCCCTTATAGAGCAGTTCTTC. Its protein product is CASSPLIEQFF.

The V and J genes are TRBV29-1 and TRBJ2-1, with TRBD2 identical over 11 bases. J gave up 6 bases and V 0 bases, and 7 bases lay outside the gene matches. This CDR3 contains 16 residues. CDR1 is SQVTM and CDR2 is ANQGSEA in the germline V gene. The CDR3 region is CSVEDLGLAGGNEQFF. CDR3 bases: TGCAGCGTTGAAGATCTGGGGCTAGCGGGAGGCAATGAGCAGTTCTTC.

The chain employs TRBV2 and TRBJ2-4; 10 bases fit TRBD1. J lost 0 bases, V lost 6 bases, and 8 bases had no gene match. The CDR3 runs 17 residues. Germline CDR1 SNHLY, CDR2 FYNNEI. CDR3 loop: CASSAGQGVGAKNIQYF. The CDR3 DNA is TGTGCCAGCAGCGCCGGACAGGGGGTAGGAGCCAAAAACATTCAGTACTTC.

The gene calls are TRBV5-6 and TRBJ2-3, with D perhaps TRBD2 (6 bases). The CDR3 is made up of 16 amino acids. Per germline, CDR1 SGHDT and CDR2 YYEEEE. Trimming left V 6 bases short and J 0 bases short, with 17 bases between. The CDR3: CASINLLAPSTDTQYF. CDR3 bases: TGTGCCAGCATAAACCTTCTAGCGCCCAGCACAGATACGCAGTATTTT.

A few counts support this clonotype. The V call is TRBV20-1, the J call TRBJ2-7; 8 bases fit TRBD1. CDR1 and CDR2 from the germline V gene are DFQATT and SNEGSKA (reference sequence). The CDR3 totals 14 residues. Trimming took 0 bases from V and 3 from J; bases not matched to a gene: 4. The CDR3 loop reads CSARDRQGFYEQYF. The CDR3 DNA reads TGCAGTGCTAGAGATCGACAGGGGTTCTACGAGCAGTACTTC.

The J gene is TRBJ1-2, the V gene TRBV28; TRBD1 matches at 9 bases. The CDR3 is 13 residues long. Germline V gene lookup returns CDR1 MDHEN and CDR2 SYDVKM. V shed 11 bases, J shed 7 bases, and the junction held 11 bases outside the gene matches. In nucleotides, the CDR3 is TGTGCCGTAACACAGGGGGCGCACCCTGGCTACACCTTC. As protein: CAVTQGAHPGYTF.

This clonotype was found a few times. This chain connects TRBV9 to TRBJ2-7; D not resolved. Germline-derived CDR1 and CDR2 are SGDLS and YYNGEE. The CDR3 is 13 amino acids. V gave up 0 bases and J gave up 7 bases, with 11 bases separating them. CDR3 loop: CASSVEGRREQYF. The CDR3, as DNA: TGTGCCAGCAGCGTAGAAGGTCGACGGGAGCAGTACTTC. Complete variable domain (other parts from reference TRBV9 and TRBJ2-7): DSGVTQTPKHLITATGQRVTLRCSPRSGDLSVYWYQQSLDQGLQFLIQYYNGEERAKGNILERFSAQQFPDLHSELNLSSLELGDSALYFCASSVEGRREQYFGPGTRLTVT.

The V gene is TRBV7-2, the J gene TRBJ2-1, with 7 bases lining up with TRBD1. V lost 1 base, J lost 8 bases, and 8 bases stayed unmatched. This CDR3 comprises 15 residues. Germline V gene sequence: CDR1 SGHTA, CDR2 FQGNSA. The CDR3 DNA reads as TGTGCCAGCAGCTTAGAAGGGGGCCGAGTAGATGAGCAGTTCTTC. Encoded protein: CASSLEGGRVDEQFF.

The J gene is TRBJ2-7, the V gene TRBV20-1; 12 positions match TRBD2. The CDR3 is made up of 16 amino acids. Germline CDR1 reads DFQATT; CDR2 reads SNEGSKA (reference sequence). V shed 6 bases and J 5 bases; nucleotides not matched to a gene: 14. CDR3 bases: TGCAGTGCGGAAGCAAGACTAGCGGGAGTTCTGAACGAGCAGTACTTC. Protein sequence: CSAEARLAGVLNEQYF.

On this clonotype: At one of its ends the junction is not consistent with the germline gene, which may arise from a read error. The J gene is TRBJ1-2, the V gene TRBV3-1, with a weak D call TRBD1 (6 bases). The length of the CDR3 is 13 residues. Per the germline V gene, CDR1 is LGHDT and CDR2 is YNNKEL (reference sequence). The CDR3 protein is CAGSPGTIGGYTF. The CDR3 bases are TGTGCCGGCAGTCCCGGGACAATAGGTGGCTACACCTTC.

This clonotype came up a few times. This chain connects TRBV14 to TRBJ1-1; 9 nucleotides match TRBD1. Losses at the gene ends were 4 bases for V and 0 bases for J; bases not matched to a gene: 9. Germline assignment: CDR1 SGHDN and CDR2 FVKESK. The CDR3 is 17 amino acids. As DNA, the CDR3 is TGTGCCAGCAGCCCCCGGGGACAGGGAGTCATGAACACTGAAGCTTTCTTT. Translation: CASSPRGQGVMNTEAFF.

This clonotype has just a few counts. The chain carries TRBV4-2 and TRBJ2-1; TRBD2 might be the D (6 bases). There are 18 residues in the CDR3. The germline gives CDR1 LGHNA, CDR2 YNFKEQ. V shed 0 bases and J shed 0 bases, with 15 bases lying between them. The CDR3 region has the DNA TGTGCCAGCAGCCAAGATGGTGGACGGAGGGTCTCCTACAATGAGCAGTTCTTC. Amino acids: CASSQDGGRRVSYNEQFF.

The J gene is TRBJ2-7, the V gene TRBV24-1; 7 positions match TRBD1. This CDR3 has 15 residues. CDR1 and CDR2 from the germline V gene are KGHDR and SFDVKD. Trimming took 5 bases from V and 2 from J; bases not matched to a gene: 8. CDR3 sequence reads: CATSAGDSDPYEQYF. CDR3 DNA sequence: TGTGCCACCAGTGCCGGGGACAGTGACCCCTACGAGCAGTACTTC.